The 5 T cell receptor beta chains below come from one sample, sequenced in a study of blood T cell repertoires in COVID-19. Sequenced by immunoSEQ multiplex PCR; TCRdb stores in-frame clones only, minus some. The sample shows some 150,000 clones, 80% to 90% of them seen only once. Sequences were obtained from peripheral blood. All receptors come from a man in his 70s with acute or convalescent COVID-19.

The chain links TRBV19 to TRBJ2-2; 8 bases map to TRBD2. Looked up from germline, CDR1 is LNHDA and CDR2 is SQIVND (reference sequence). This CDR3 spans 17 amino acids. The junction had 8 bases not matched to a gene; V was cut back by 3 bases and J by 2 bases. CDR3 protein: CASSIGSGKLNTGELFF. DNA of the CDR3: TGTGCCAGTAGTATCGGTAGCGGGAAACTAAACACCGGGGAGCTGTTTTTT.

This chain connects TRBV28 to TRBJ1-1; D uncertain. The CDR3 loop spans 15 amino acids. The V gene's germline CDR1 is MDHEN and CDR2 SYDVKM. Trimming shortened V by 5 bases and J by 0 bases, and 13 bases separated the two germline ends. The CDR3 DNA reads as TGTGCCAGCAGTCCTTCTGGAGGTCTGAACACTGAAGCTTTCTTT. This codes for CASSPSGGLNTEAFF.

This clone was counted only a few times. This chain links TRBV9 with TRBJ1-5; the match to TRBD1 covers 8 bases. Germline V CDR1 and CDR2: SGDLS, YYNGEE. The CDR3 is 15 amino acids. The V segment lost 4 bases and the J segment 4 bases; nucleotides outside the gene matches: 7. CDR3 loop: CASSPAGGMNQPQHF. DNA of the CDR3: TGTGCCAGCAGCCCCGCAGGGGGCATGAATCAGCCCCAGCATTTT.

The rearrangement links TRBV7-2 to TRBJ1-5, with D uncertain. Germline lookup yields CDR1 SGHTA and CDR2 FQGNSA. CDR3 length: 13 amino acids. V lost 1 base, J lost 4 bases, and 5 bases lay in between. CDR3 coding DNA: TGTGCCAGCAGCTTAGACGGGAATCAGCCCCAGCATTTT. It yields the protein CASSLDGNQPQHF.

V is TRBV15 and J is TRBJ2-7; 8 bases agree with TRBD2. Trimming removed 0 bases from V and 0 bases from J; junction bases left unmatched: 13. The CDR3 covers 19 residues. Per the germline V gene, CDR1 is LNHNV and CDR2 is YYDKDF (reference sequence). The CDR3 spells CATSRDRLIPGTSSYEQYF. DNA of the CDR3: TGTGCCACCAGCAGAGATAGACTGATACCCGGGACTAGCTCCTACGAGCAGTACTTC. The full variable domain, with the rest looked up from reference TRBV15 and TRBJ2-7, is DAMVIQNPRYQVTQFGKPVTLSCSQTLNHNVMYWYQQKSSQAPKLLFHYYDKDFNNEADTPDNFQSRRPNTSFCFLDIRSPGLGDTAMYLCATSRDRLIPGTSSYEQYFGPGTRLTVT.